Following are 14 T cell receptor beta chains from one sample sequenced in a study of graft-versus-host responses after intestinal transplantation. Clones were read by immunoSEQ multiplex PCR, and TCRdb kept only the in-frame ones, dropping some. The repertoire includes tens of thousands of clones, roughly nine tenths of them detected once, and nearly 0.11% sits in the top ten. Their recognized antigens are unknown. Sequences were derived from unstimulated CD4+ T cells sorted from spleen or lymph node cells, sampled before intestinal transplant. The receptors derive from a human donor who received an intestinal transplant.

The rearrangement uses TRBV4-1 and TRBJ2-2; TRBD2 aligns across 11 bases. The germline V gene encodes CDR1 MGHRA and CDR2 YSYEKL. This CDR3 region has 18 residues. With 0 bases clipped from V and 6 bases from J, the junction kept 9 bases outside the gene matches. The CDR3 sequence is CASSQDSGTSGSAGELFF. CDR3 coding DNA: TGCGCCAGCAGCCAAGATTCCGGGACTAGCGGTTCCGCCGGGGAGCTGTTTTTT.

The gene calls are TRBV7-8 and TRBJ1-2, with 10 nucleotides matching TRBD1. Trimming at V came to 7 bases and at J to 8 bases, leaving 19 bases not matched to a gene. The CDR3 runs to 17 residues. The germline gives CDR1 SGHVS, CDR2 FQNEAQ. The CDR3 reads CASTPTGKGTGEGGYTF. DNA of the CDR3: TGTGCCAGCACCCCAACTGGAAAGGGGACAGGGGAGGGGGGCTACACCTTC.

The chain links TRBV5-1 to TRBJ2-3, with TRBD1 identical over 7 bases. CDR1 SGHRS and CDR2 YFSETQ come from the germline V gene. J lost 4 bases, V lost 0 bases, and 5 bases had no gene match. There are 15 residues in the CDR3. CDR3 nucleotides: TGCGCCAGCAGCTTGGTAGCAGGGGGTCCAGATACGCAGTATTTT. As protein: CASSLVAGGPDTQYF. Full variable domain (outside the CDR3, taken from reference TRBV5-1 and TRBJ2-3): KAGVTQTPRYLIKTRGQQVTLSCSPISGHRSVSWYQQTPGQGLQFLFEYFSETQRNKGNFPGRFSGRQFSNSRSEMNVSTLELGDSALYLCASSLVAGGPDTQYFGPGTRLTVL.

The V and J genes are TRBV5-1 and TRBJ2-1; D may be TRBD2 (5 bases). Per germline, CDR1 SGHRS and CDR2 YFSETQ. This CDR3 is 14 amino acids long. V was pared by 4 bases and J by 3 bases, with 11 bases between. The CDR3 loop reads CASSMIGDYNEQFF. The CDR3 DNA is TGCGCCAGCAGCATGATCGGGGACTACAATGAGCAGTTCTTC.

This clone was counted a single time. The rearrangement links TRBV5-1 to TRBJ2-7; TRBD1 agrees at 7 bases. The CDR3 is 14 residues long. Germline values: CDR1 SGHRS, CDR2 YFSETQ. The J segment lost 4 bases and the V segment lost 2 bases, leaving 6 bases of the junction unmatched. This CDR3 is CASSFGDSRYEQYF. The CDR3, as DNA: TGCGCCAGCAGCTTCGGGGACAGTAGATACGAGCAGTACTTC. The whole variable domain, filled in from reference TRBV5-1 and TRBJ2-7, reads KAGVTQTPRYLIKTRGQQVTLSCSPISGHRSVSWYQQTPGQGLQFLFEYFSETQRNKGNFPGRFSGRQFSNSRSEMNVSTLELGDSALYLCASSFGDSRYEQYFGPGTRLTVT.

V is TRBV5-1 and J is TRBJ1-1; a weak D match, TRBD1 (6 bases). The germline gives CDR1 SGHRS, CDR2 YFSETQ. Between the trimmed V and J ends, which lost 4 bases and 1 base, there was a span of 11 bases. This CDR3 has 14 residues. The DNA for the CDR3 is TGCGCCAGCAGCGTAGACAGGCCGAACACTGAAGCTTTCTTT. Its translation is CASSVDRPNTEAFF.

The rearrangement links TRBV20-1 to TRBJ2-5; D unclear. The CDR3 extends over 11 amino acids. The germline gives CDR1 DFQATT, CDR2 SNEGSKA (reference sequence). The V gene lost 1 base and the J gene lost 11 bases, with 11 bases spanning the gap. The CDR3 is CSARGVGEQYF. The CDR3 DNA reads TGCAGTGCTAGAGGTGTAGGAGAGCAGTACTTC.

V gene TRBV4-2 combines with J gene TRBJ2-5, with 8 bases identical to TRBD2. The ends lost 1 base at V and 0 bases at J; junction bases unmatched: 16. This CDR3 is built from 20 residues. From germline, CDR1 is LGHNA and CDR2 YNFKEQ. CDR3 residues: CASSQVFQRGSVQDQETQYF. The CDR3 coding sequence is TGTGCCAGCAGCCAAGTCTTCCAGCGGGGGTCGGTTCAGGACCAAGAGACCCAGTACTTC.

The CDR3 here is CASSVAGGWATDTQYF. CDR3 bases: TGTGCCAGCAGCGTGGCCGGGGGGTGGGCCACAGATACGCAGTATTTT. The genes are TRBV9 and TRBJ2-3; 7 bases agree with TRBD2. This CDR3 comprises 16 residues. Unmatched junction bases numbered 8, after V lost 2 bases and J lost 2 bases. Germline V gene data show CDR1 as SGDLS and CDR2 as YYNGEE.

The CDR3 nucleotides are TGTGCCACCAGCACCAGACAGGGTGTGGCAGATACGCAGTATTTT. Its translation: CATSTRQGVADTQYF. The rearrangement uses TRBV15 and TRBJ2-3; 7 nucleotides align to TRBD1. Per germline, CDR1 LNHNV and CDR2 YYDKDF (reference sequence). With V trimmed by 4 bases and J by 4 bases, 8 bases remained unmatched. This CDR3 has 15 residues.

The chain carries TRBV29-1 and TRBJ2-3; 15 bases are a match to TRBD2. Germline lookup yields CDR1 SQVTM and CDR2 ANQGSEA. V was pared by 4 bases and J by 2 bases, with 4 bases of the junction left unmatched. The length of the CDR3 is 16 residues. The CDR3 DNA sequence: TGCAGCGTTGTTGGGACTAGCGGGGGGCCCACAGATACGCAGTATTTT. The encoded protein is CSVVGTSGGPTDTQYF.

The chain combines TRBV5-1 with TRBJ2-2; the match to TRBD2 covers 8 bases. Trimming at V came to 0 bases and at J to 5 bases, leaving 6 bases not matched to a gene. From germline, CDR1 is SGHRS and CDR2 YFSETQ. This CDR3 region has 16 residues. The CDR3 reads CASSLVELAATGELFF. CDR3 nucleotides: TGCGCCAGCAGCTTGGTGGAACTAGCGGCGACCGGGGAGCTGTTTTTT.

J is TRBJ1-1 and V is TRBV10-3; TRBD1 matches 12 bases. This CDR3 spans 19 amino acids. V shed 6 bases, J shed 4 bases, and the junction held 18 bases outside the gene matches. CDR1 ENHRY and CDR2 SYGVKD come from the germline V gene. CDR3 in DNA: TGTGCCATCAGCCCCCGGGACAGGGGGCGGGGGGGGTTCGGCACTGAAGCTTTCTTT. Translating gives CAISPRDRGRGGFGTEAFF.

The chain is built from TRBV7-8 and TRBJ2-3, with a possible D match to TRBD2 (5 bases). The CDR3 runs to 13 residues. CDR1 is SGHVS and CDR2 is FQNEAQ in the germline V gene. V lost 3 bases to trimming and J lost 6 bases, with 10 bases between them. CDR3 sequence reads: CASSLPGSDTQYF. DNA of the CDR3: TGTGCCAGCAGCTTGCCGGGGTCCGATACGCAGTATTTT.